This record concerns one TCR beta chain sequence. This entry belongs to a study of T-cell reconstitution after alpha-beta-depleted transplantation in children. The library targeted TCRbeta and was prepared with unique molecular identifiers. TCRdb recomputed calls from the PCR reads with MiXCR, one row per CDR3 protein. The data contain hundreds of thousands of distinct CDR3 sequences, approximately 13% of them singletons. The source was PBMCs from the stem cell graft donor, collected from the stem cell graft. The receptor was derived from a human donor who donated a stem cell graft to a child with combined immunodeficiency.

The CDR3 here is CASSIWTSGTDTQYF. The DNA for the CDR3 is TGTGCCAGCAGCATATGGACTAGCGGCACAGATACGCAGTATTTT. This sequence joins TRBV7-2 and TRBJ2-3; 9 positions agree with TRBD2. Germline values: CDR1 SGHTA, CDR2 FQGNSA. The CDR3 runs 15 residues. V dropped 5 bases and J dropped 1; count of bases not matched to a gene: 4. The variable domain in full, with the rest retrieved from reference TRBV7-2 and TRBJ2-3, is GAGVSQSPSNKVTEKGKDVELRCDPISGHTALYWYRQSLGQGLEFLIYFQGNSAPDKSGLPSDRFSAERTGGSVSTLTIQRTQQEDSAVYLCASSIWTSGTDTQYFGPGTRLTVL.